The source of this TCR beta chain is a study of blood T cells in healthy people across ages. Study in general: About one barcoded beta molecule was captured per two T cells (by template switching).

The use of a sample-barcoded 5' primer and a J-beta primer mix characterized a second PCR of about 7 to 12 cycles. TCRdb used MiXCR to reprocess the 5' RACE reads, holding one entry per CDR3 protein. The top ten hold less than 15% of the sample, which has 650,000 to 800,000 distinct CDR3 sequences, roughly half seen once. As for this clonotype: Its antigen is currently unknown.

Study findings and constraints: Researchers said unsorted PBMCs prevented a conclusive naive versus antigen-experienced comparison. Total diversity from one million sequenced T cells was likely underestimated. There were more naive CD4+ cells and higher diversity in long-lived donors than in aged donors.

V was clipped by 5 bases and J by 2 bases, with 13 bases between them. The CDR3 is 14 residues long. Germline V gene sequence: CDR1 MNHEY, CDR2 SMNVEV (reference sequence). Sample: blood. The receptor comes from a woman over 75 in good health. The chain joins TRBV27 to TRBJ2-7; no firm D call. The DNA for the CDR3 is TGTGCCAGCAGTCCCAGTGTCGGGCCCTACGAGCAGTACTTC. Translating gives CASSPSVGPYEQYF.